The source of this T cell receptor (beta chain) is a study of vaccination effects on CD4 cells after COVID-19. In the study overall: The vaccine given was either BNT162b2 or mRNA-1273, in two doses. Samples were given by two convalescent patients 16 days and one week before vaccination.

Study-level results: Infection- and vaccine-induced clones contracted markedly late after vaccination. Spike-reactive clones detected post-vaccine in convalescents consisted mainly of new vaccine-induced clones.

TCRdb's copy holds only in-frame clones and misses some; the assay was immunoSEQ multiplex PCR. The sample holds roughly 26,000 clones, 70% to 80% seen once. A word on this clone: Its antigen is as yet unknown.

V gave up 6 bases and J gave up 7 bases, with 16 bases separating them. The CDR3 totals 14 residues. Per the germline V gene, CDR1 is LGHDT and CDR2 is YNNKEL (reference sequence). Sequencing followed a ViraFEST assay step that expanded antigen-specific CD4+ T cells with viral peptide pools. Researchers isolated CD4+ T cells once approximately eleven days of culture had elapsed. A PCR test confirmed that the person had SARS-CoV-2 infection between March and December 2020. The TCR comes from a human donor who had a prior SARS-CoV-2 infection. The sample here was CD4+ T cells from PBMCs cultured with HCoV-NL63 spike peptides, taken before COVID-19 vaccination. The V call is TRBV3-1 (or the pseudogene TRBV3-2), the J call TRBJ1-3, with D uncertain. CDR3 DNA: TGTGCCAGCAGTCCAGCCCGGGTGGGGAACACCATATATTTT. It codes for CASSPARVGNTIYF.